Presented here are 20 T cell receptor beta chains from one specimen sequenced in a study of regulatory T cells in long-lasting Graves disease. Combining iRepertoire HTBI primers with Arm-PCR of CDR3 regions, the authors built TCR beta libraries. Using its own MiXCR run on the multiplex PCR reads, TCRdb lists one record per CDR3 protein. The sample contains 390,000 or so distinct CDR3 sequences, 10% to 15% of which appear only once. Time point: newly diagnosed GD, antithyroid drugs for less than 3 months. RNA isolated from PBMCs was used to make the TCR library. This sample also appeared in a second study, on T cells in Graves' hyperthyroidism and ophthalmopathy.

The specimen was peripheral blood mononuclear cells (PBMCs), collected at new diagnosis, from a patient treated with antithyroid drugs. The origin of the receptors is a woman between 18 and 29 years old with Graves disease.

By sample share, this clonotype is medium-sized (0.01 to 0.1%). The chain joins TRBV9 to TRBJ2-5; D may be TRBD1 (5 bases). Germline CDR1 is SGDLS and CDR2 is YYNGEE. The V and J ends lost 0 bases and 3 bases respectively, with 12 bases between them. This CDR3 contains 15 residues. The CDR3 sequence: CASSVDVGREETQYF. CDR3 nucleotide sequence: TGTGCCAGCAGCGTAGATGTGGGGCGTGAAGAGACCCAGTACTTC. Full variable domain (outside the CDR3, taken from reference TRBV9 and TRBJ2-5): DSGVTQTPKHLITATGQRVTLRCSPRSGDLSVYWYQQSLDQGLQFLIQYYNGEERAKGNILERFSAQQFPDLHSELNLSSLELGDSALYFCASSVDVGREETQYFGPGTRLLVL.

This rearrangement joins TRBV7-8 to TRBJ1-5, with no clear D. CDR1 and CDR2 (germline): SGHVS, FQNEAQ. The CDR3 spans 12 residues. Trimming took off 1 base at V and 8 bases at J, with 6 bases between the two ends. CDR3 DNA: TGTGCCAGCAGCTTAGTTCTGGAGCCCCAGCATTTT. It translates to CASSLVLEPQHF.

The chain links TRBV5-1 to TRBJ2-7, with a possible D match to TRBD1 (6 bases). Trimming shortened V by 3 bases and J by 3 bases, and 19 bases separated the two germline ends. Germline lookup yields CDR1 SGHRS and CDR2 YFSETQ. CDR3 length: 16 residues. Here the CDR3 reads CASSSANRAEFYEQYF. The CDR3 bases are TGCGCCAGCAGCTCTGCGAACAGGGCAGAATTCTACGAGCAGTACTTC. The complete variable domain, with remaining parts taken from reference TRBV5-1 and TRBJ2-7, reads KAGVTQTPRYLIKTRGQQVTLSCSPISGHRSVSWYQQTPGQGLQFLFEYFSETQRNKGNFPGRFSGRQFSNSRSEMNVSTLELGDSALYLCASSSANRAEFYEQYFGPGTRLTVT.

This clonotype was observed at least ten times. The genes are TRBV27 and TRBJ1-2; D remains ambiguous. CDR1 is MNHEY and CDR2 is SMNVEV in the germline V gene (reference sequence). The CDR3 is made up of 16 amino acids. Trimming stripped 5 bases from V and 4 bases from J, with 20 bases between. CDR3 bases: TGTGCCAGCAGTCCCACCCAAAAGGGAACAAGCTATGGCTACACCTTC. Encoded protein: CASSPTQKGTSYGYTF.

This clonotype was detected a few times. V usage is TRBV9 and J usage is TRBJ2-3; a possible D gene is TRBD2 (5 bases). The CDR3 has 15 amino acids. Germline values: CDR1 SGDLS, CDR2 YYNGEE. The V gene lost 3 bases and the J gene lost 2 bases, with 13 bases spanning the gap. The CDR3 region has the DNA TGTGCCAGCAGCGGTCAAATAGCGACCACAGATACGCAGTATTTT. It is translated as CASSGQIATTDTQYF.

This rearrangement joins TRBV12-3 or TRBV12-4 to TRBJ2-7, with D perhaps TRBD2 (6 bases). The CDR3 is made up of 13 amino acids. V lost 7 bases and J lost 2, with 12 bases in between. Here the CDR3 reads CASTGTFPYEQYF. The CDR3 DNA is TGTGCCAGCACCGGGACTTTCCCCTACGAGCAGTACTTC.

The chain employs TRBV6-5 and TRBJ2-3, with D unclear. The CDR3 has 16 amino acids. The V and J ends lost 1 base and 6 bases respectively, with 17 bases between them. The germline V gene has CDR1 MNHEY and CDR2 SVGAGI. DNA of the CDR3: TGTGCCAGCAGTTACTACGTGACCAGCAACGAGGATACGCAGTATTTT. Its protein product is CASSYYVTSNEDTQYF.

This clonotype came up many times. This chain connects TRBV27 to TRBJ2-3, with a tentative D call TRBD1 (6 bases). The CDR3 is 16 residues long. Germline V lookup: CDR1 MNHEY, CDR2 SMNVEV (reference sequence). Trimming took off 4 bases at V and 4 bases at J, with 18 bases between the two ends. CDR3 protein: CASSSDGGQGPDTQYF. CDR3 DNA sequence: TGTGCCAGCAGTTCCGATGGGGGACAAGGACCAGATACGCAGTATTTT.

This clonotype was seen a handful of times. This chain joins TRBV9 and TRBJ2-6; weak D call: TRBD1 (6 bases). CDR1 is SGDLS, CDR2 YYNGEE, per germline. V was cut by 5 bases and J by 0 bases, with 18 bases left in between. This CDR3 comprises 18 residues. As DNA, the CDR3 is TGTGCCAGCAGAGCCTCCCGGACAGACAGCTCTGGGGCCAACGTCCTGACTTTC. Translating gives CASRASRTDSSGANVLTF.

Ten or more counts support this clonotype. The V and J genes are TRBV4-3 and TRBJ2-4; 8 positions match TRBD1. Trimming cost V 0 bases and J 0 bases; bases outside gene matches: 1. The CDR3 sequence is 16 residues long. Germline assignment: CDR1 LGHNA and CDR2 YSLEER. CDR3 loop: CASSQEQGGAKNIQYF. DNA for the CDR3: TGCGCCAGCAGCCAAGAACAGGGGGGAGCCAAAAACATTCAGTACTTC.

This clonotype was counted only a few times. This chain uses TRBV4-2 with TRBJ1-2, with a possible D match to TRBD1 (6 bases). This CDR3 is 15 amino acids long. With 2 bases removed from V and 1 base from J, the gap between germline ends came to 11 bases. The germline V gene has CDR1 LGHNA and CDR2 YNFKEQ. CDR3 sequence reads: CASSQLDRSNYGYTF. The CDR3 DNA reads TGTGCCAGCAGCCAATTAGACAGGAGTAACTATGGCTACACCTTC.

This clonotype was counted many times. The chain carries TRBV6-5 and TRBJ1-2; perhaps TRBD1 as D (6 bases). CDR1 is MNHEY, CDR2 SVGAGI, per germline. Trimming left V 4 bases short and J 2 bases short, with 11 bases between. This CDR3 region has 14 residues. This CDR3 is CASSSTQGNYGYTF. The CDR3 coding sequence is TGTGCCAGCAGTTCCACACAGGGCAACTATGGCTACACCTTC.

The rearrangement joins TRBV7-9 to TRBJ2-3, with TRBD1 identical over 10 bases. The CDR3 covers 16 residues. Germline V lookup: CDR1 SEHNR, CDR2 FQNEAQ (reference sequence). Trimming removed 6 bases from V and 4 bases from J; junction bases left unmatched: 10. The DNA for the CDR3 is TGTGCCAGCAGACAGAGACAGGGGGCACCCCCAGATACGCAGTATTTT. This gives the protein CASRQRQGAPPDTQYF.

The chain combines TRBV20-1 with TRBJ1-5, with D maybe TRBD1 (6 bases). V was cut by 7 bases and J by 5 bases, with 15 bases left in between. This CDR3 is 13 amino acids long. In germline, CDR1 is DFQATT, CDR2 SNEGSKA (reference sequence). CDR3 sequence (DNA): TGCAGTGTTAAGGGGGGAACGGATCAGCCCCAGCATTTT. It codes for CSVKGGTDQPQHF.

A few counts support this clonotype. The chain recombines TRBV10-3 with TRBJ2-1, with TRBD1 matching over 10 bases. The CDR3 is 16 amino acids. After removal of 3 bases from V and 6 bases from J, the junction contained 8 bases not matched to a gene. Per germline, CDR1 ENHRY and CDR2 SYGVKD. The CDR3 DNA sequence: TGTGCCATCAGTGATGTCGGGACAGGGGAAATCAATGAGCAGTTCTTC. Translation: CAISDVGTGEINEQFF.

This clonotype was seen at least ten times. The CDR3 is CASSKGQGPLHEQFF. DNA for the CDR3: TGTGCCAGCAGCAAGGGACAGGGACCTCTCCACGAGCAGTTCTTC. This chain uses TRBV5-5 with TRBJ2-1; 9 bases agree with TRBD1. The CDR3 runs to 15 residues. The ends lost 4 bases at V and 10 bases at J; junction bases unmatched: 12. Germline CDR1 is SGHKS and CDR2 is YYEKEE (reference sequence). The whole variable domain, remainder taken from reference TRBV5-5 and TRBJ2-1, is DAGVTQSPTHLIKTRGQQVTLRCSPISGHKSVSWYQQVLGQGPQFIFQYYEKEERGRGNFPDRFSARQFPNYSSELNVNALLLGDSALYLCASSKGQGPLHEQFFGPGTRLTVL.

There are many counts of this clonotype. The chain combines TRBV12-3 or TRBV12-4 with TRBJ1-5; D is unresolved. This CDR3 comprises 15 residues. Trimming removed 0 bases from V and 5 bases from J, with 11 bases in between. The CDR3 DNA reads as TGTGCCAGCAGTTTAGCTTGGGGTGGGGATCAGCCCCAGCATTTT. Protein product: CASSLAWGGDQPQHF.

The gene calls are TRBV12-3 or TRBV12-4 and TRBJ2-7, with 11 bases aligning to TRBD1. V was clipped by 5 bases and J by 3 bases; unmatched bases: 3. The CDR3 covers 14 residues. The CDR3 is CASSRTGGFYEQYF. Here the CDR3 DNA reads TGTGCCAGCAGTAGGACAGGGGGCTTCTACGAGCAGTACTTC.

In its sample, this clonotype was seen many times. The chain joins TRBV12-3 or TRBV12-4 to TRBJ2-3; D uncertain. The CDR3 has 11 residues. Trimming removed 11 bases at V and 4 bases at J, with 10 bases between. The CDR3 sequence: CACGRADTQYF. Written as DNA, the CDR3 is TGTGCCTGCGGAAGAGCAGATACGCAGTATTTT.

This clonotype was counted many times. This rearrangement joins TRBV10-3 to TRBJ2-7; D might be TRBD2 (5 bases). The length of the CDR3 is 12 residues. CDR1 is ENHRY, CDR2 SYGVKD, per germline. V lost 8 bases, J lost 3 bases, and 11 bases lay in between. The CDR3 loop reads CAISPGSYEQYV. The DNA for the CDR3 is TGTGCCATCTCCCCGGGGAGCTACGAGCAGTACGTC.